This TCR beta chain comes out of a study of cytomegalovirus exposure and HLA in healthy donors. At the level of the study: In an early release, HLA-typed donors contributed 75 million to 85 million unique TCR sequences.

Broader study findings: It was 150 to 200 TCR beta chains that were listed as cytomegalovirus-associated.

PCR amplification relied on 60 Vbeta primers (plus 13 Jbeta primers). Assay used: immunoSEQ multiplex PCR; TCRdb lists only in-frame clones, some missing. The sample holds 120,000 or so clones, over 65% seen once. The CDR3 has 15 residues. The V and J ends lost 7 bases and 8 bases respectively, with 23 bases between them. Germline loops: CDR1 LNHDA, CDR2 SQIVND (reference sequence). Donors sampled were nominally healthy, though unrecorded immune exposures were likely. Remarks on this clone: Its target is unknown.

The sequence came from a middle-aged woman in good health and CMV-seropositive. The sequenced sample consisted of PBMCs. The chain combines TRBV19 with TRBJ1-2, with D perhaps matching TRBD1 (5 bases). This CDR3 is CASTPRGVAVWGYTF. CDR3 nucleotides: TGTGCCAGTACGCCCCGGGGGGTGGCAGTTTGGGGCTACACCTTC.